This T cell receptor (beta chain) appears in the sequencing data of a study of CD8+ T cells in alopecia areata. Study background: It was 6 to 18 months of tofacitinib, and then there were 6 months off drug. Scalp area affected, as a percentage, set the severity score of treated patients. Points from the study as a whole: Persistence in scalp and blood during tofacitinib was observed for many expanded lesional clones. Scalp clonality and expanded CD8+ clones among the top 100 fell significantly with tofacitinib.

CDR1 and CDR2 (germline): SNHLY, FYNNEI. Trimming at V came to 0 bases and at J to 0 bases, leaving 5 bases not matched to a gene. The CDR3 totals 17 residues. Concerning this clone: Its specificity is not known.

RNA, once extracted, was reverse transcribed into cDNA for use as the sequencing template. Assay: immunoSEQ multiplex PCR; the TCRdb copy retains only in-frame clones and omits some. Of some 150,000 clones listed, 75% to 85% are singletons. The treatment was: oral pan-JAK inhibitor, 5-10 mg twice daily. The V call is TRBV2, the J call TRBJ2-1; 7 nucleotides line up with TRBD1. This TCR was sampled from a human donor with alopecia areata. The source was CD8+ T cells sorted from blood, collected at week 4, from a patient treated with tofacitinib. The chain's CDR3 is CASSEAVYRGSYNEQFF. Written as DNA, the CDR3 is TGTGCCAGCAGTGAAGCAGTGTACAGGGGCTCCTACAATGAGCAGTTCTTC.